Presented here are 13 T cell receptor beta chains from one specimen sequenced in a study of breast tumors, draining lymph nodes, adjacent tissues. Breast cancer patients provided tissue from their axillary draining lymph nodes. MiXCR, applied by TCRdb to the multiplex PCR reads, yields one record per CDR3 protein. The repertoire consists of about 230,000 distinct CDR3 sequences, with roughly 32% occurring once and the leading ten covering approximately 1.5%. Sequenced material: axillary lymph node tissue. The receptor source for this set is a female donor with breast cancer. Some clones in this sample may be carry-over from other donors' samples.

Comment on this clonotype: A read error may explain this, as a much larger clone is one base away. This chain connects TRBV20-1 to TRBJ2-1; 11 bases are a match to TRBD2. The J segment lost 9 bases and the V segment lost 6 bases, leaving 10 bases of the junction unmatched. Germline CDR1 and CDR2: DFQATT and SNEGSKA (reference sequence). This CDR3 spans 14 amino acids. CDR3 bases: TGCAGTGCGCGGACTAGCGGGTGGCACACTGAGCAGTTCTTC. Encoded protein: CSARTSGWHTEQFF.

The chain carries TRBV7-9 and TRBJ1-2; D is uncertain. Per germline, CDR1 SEHNR and CDR2 FQNEAQ (reference sequence). The CDR3 extends over 15 amino acids. V was clipped by 2 bases and J by 1 base, with 11 bases between them. The CDR3 bases are TGTGCCAGCAGCTTAAATGAGCGACTTAACTATGGCTACACCTTC. Translating gives CASSLNERLNYGYTF.

This clonotype was detected a few times. One junction end does not reproduce the germline sequence, and a read error may be involved. This rearrangement joins TRBV6-2 or TRBV6-3 to TRBJ2-7; TRBD2 agrees at 8 bases. The CDR3 runs 16 residues. Germline CDR1 reads MNHEY; CDR2 reads SVGEGT. The CDR3 region has the DNA TGTGCCAGCAGTCACTCGATAAGTAGCGGGGCCTACGAGCAGTACTTC. It is translated as CASSHSISSGAYEQYF.

This clonotype was detected many times. V is TRBV7-2 and J is TRBJ2-1, with D perhaps assigned TRBD1 or TRBD2 (6 bases each). The germline CDR1 and CDR2 sequences are SGHTA and FQGNSA. There are 15 residues in the CDR3. Trimming shortened V by 6 bases and J by 8 bases, and 20 bases separated the two germline ends. The CDR3 spells CASSLQRGRRDEQFF. The CDR3, as DNA: TGTGCCAGCAGTTTGCAACGGGGGCGCAGGGATGAGCAGTTCTTC.

This clonotype was recorded many times. J is TRBJ2-3 and V is TRBV30; 8 bases agree with TRBD2. The CDR3 extends over 11 amino acids. V lost 2 bases, J lost 9 bases, and 1 base stayed unmatched. Germline values: CDR1 GTSNPN, CDR2 SVGIG (reference sequence). The CDR3 reads CAWSRTSTQYF. CDR3 in DNA: TGTGCCTGGAGTCGGACTAGCACGCAGTATTTT. The full variable domain, its missing parts supplied by reference TRBV30 and TRBJ2-3, is SQTIHQWPATLVQPVGSPLSLECTVEGTSNPNLYWYRQAAGRGLQLLFYSVGIGQISSEVPQNLSASRPQDRQFILSSKKLLLSDSGFYLCAWSRTSTQYFGPGTRLTVL.

This clonotype was observed at least ten times. The chain joins TRBV30 to TRBJ2-3; possibly TRBD2 for D (6 bases). Between the trimmed V and J ends, which lost 2 bases and 6 bases, there was a span of 12 bases. The germline V gene encodes CDR1 GTSNPN and CDR2 SVGIG (reference sequence). The CDR3 length is 13 residues. In DNA, the CDR3 is TGTGCCTGGAGTATTGGTCGGGGGGATACGCAGTATTTT. Protein sequence: CAWSIGRGDTQYF. The full variable domain, with the rest looked up from reference TRBV30 and TRBJ2-3, is SQTIHQWPATLVQPVGSPLSLECTVEGTSNPNLYWYRQAAGRGLQLLFYSVGIGQISSEVPQNLSASRPQDRQFILSSKKLLLSDSGFYLCAWSIGRGDTQYFGPGTRLTVL.

There are many counts of this clonotype. The chain links TRBV11-2 to TRBJ2-1; no clear D gene. The germline CDR1 and CDR2 sequences are SGHAT and FQNNGV. CDR3 size: 11 residues. Trimming cost V 5 bases and J 6 bases, with 5 bases left between them. DNA for the CDR3: TGTGCCAGCAGCCGGTTCAATGAGCAGTTCTTC. This encodes CASSRFNEQFF.

This clonotype was seen many times. V and J are TRBV7-2 and TRBJ2-5; weak D call: TRBD1 (5 bases). CDR3 length: 16 residues. The germline V gene has CDR1 SGHTA and CDR2 FQGNSA. Trimming shortened V by 4 bases and J by 14 bases, and 29 bases separated the two germline ends. The CDR3 sequence is CASSSPSLRAVIPKYF. CDR3 in DNA: TGTGCCAGCAGCTCCCCCTCACTCAGGGCGGTGATACCCAAATACTTC.

About this clonotype: Possible read error: a much larger clone is one base away. The gene calls are TRBV19 and TRBJ1-1; D might be TRBD1 (5 bases). CDR1 is LNHDA and CDR2 is SQIVND in the germline V gene (reference sequence). The CDR3 is made up of 14 amino acids. The CDR3 is CVSSAQGPNTEAFF. CDR3 DNA sequence: TGTGTCAGTAGTGCTCAGGGCCCGAACACTGAAGCTTTCTTT.

With respect to this clonotype: Germline and junction disagree at one end, which may indicate a read error. V and J are TRBV2 and TRBJ2-6; 8 bases align to TRBD1. Germline lookup yields CDR1 SNHLY and CDR2 FYNNEI. The CDR3 extends over 13 amino acids. The CDR3 sequence: CASRATGDNVLTF. The CDR3 bases are TGTGCCAGCAGGGCGACAGGGGACAACGTCCTGACTTTC.

About this clonotype itself: A much larger clone is a single base away; this may be a read error. V gene TRBV6-1 combines with J gene TRBJ2-3; D assignment may be TRBD1 or TRBD2 (7 bases each). Germline lookup yields CDR1 MNHNS and CDR2 SASEGT. V lost 4 bases and J 5 bases, leaving 16 bases between the germline ends. This CDR3 is 15 amino acids long. The CDR3 spells CASSAFTRGGDTQYF. CDR3 sequence (DNA): TGTGCCAGCAGTGCCTTTACCAGGGGGGGAGATACGCAGTATTTT.

The chain has TRBV20-1 and TRBJ1-5; perhaps TRBD1 as D (6 bases). V was pared by 3 bases and J by 3 bases, with 15 bases between. Germline CDR1 reads DFQATT; CDR2 reads SNEGSKA (reference sequence). This CDR3 region has 15 residues. The CDR3 DNA sequence: TGCAGTGCTAGCTTACTACAGGGTGACAATCAGCCCCAGCATTTT. This translates into CSASLLQGDNQPQHF.

A word on this clonotype: A much larger clone sits a single nucleotide away, making a read error possible. The chain joins TRBV6-2 or TRBV6-3 to TRBJ2-5, with D possibly matching TRBD1 (6 bases). Germline CDR1 reads MNHEY; CDR2 reads SVGEGT. CDR3 length: 15 residues. CDR3 sequence (DNA): TGTGCCAGCAGTTATTATTGGACAGAACAAGAGACCCAGCACTTC. It is translated as CASSYYWTEQETQHF.